Shown below are 20 T cell receptor beta chains from a single sample sequenced in a study of blood T cell repertoires in COVID-19. Measured with immunoSEQ multiplex PCR; TCRdb has only the in-frame clones, and not every one. The sample lists around 220,000 clones, 84% seen once, with 6.8% in the top ten. Source material: PBMCs or T cells enriched from blood (not recorded which). The receptors here all came from a woman between 40 and 55 years old who had recovered from COVID-19.

In its sample, this clone was seen once. This specimen includes other DNA sequences encoding the same CDR3. The rearrangement links TRBV18 to TRBJ1-1; maybe TRBD1 (5 bases). This CDR3 has 14 residues. The V gene lost 2 bases and the J gene lost 0 bases, with 7 bases spanning the gap. Germline CDR1 KGHSH, CDR2 LQKENI. The CDR3 region has the DNA TGTGCCAGCTCACCAGACAGAATGAACACTGAAGCTTTCTTT. It encodes CASSPDRMNTEAFF.

The rearrangement links TRBV6-5 to TRBJ1-4, with TRBD1 matching over 8 bases. The CDR3 length is 16 residues. In germline, CDR1 is MNHEY, CDR2 SVGAGI. The V segment lost 2 bases and the J segment 3 bases; nucleotides outside the gene matches: 5. The CDR3 region has the DNA TGTGCCAGCAGTTACCCAACAGGGGGAGCTAATGAAAAACTGTTTTTT. Translated, it gives CASSYPTGGANEKLFF.

The V call is TRBV6-1, the J call TRBJ1-2; maybe TRBD1 (6 bases). The CDR3 totals 15 residues. The V gene's germline CDR1 is MNHNS and CDR2 SASEGT. Trimming took 3 bases from V and 4 from J, leaving 15 bases between them. The CDR3 DNA reads TGTGCCAGCAGTGAGATCTGGACAGATTTCTATGGCTACACCTTC. It codes for CASSEIWTDFYGYTF.

The chain combines TRBV28 with TRBJ1-3; D is ambiguous. CDR1 MDHEN and CDR2 SYDVKM come from the germline V gene. V was trimmed by 8 bases and J by 6 bases, leaving 23 bases between them. This CDR3 comprises 16 residues. CDR3 nucleotides: TGTGCCAGCGAAGGGAGGGAAATGCTGTCGGTAAACACCATATATTTT. Translating it yields CASEGREMLSVNTIYF.

The J gene is TRBJ1-2, the V gene TRBV10-2; D is possibly TRBD1 (5 bases). The CDR3 is made up of 12 amino acids. Germline loops: CDR1 WSHSY, CDR2 SAAADI. V dropped 8 bases and J dropped 4 bases, with 11 bases sitting between them. The CDR3 DNA sequence: TGCGCCAGCGCGACAGACGCCTATGGCTACACCTTC. Amino acids: CASATDAYGYTF.

V and J are TRBV5-5 and TRBJ2-2; no clear D gene. Germline V CDR1 and CDR2: SGHKS, YYEKEE (reference sequence). The V and J ends lost 3 bases and 6 bases respectively, with 12 bases between them. This CDR3 is 14 amino acids long. The CDR3 region is CASSSSGFPGELFF. Written as DNA, the CDR3 is TGTGCCAGCAGCTCCTCAGGTTTCCCCGGGGAGCTGTTTTTT.

The chain links TRBV7-6 to TRBJ1-1; the D is unclear. The CDR3 consists of 13 residues. The germline V and J ends were trimmed by 1 base and 7 bases, with 10 bases remaining between them. The germline V gene has CDR1 SGHVS and CDR2 FNYEAQ. CDR3 in amino acids: CASSLGNSFEAFF. CDR3 DNA sequence: TGTGCCAGCAGCTTAGGGAACAGCTTTGAAGCTTTCTTT.

This rearrangement joins TRBV11-2 to TRBJ2-7, with D possibly TRBD1 on 6 matching bases. V shed 5 bases and J shed 2 bases, with 16 bases lying between them. There are 15 residues in the CDR3. Germline lookup yields CDR1 SGHAT and CDR2 FQNNGV. For the CDR3, the DNA is TGTGCCAGCAGCCTTGGGACGGCAGGGGCCTACGAGCAGTACTTC. This gives the protein CASSLGTAGAYEQYF.

The CDR3 spells CASSVGIGTGELGDAFF. The CDR3, as DNA: TGTGCCAGCAGCGTAGGTATAGGGACAGGGGAATTAGGGGATGCTTTCTTT. The chain recombines TRBV9 with TRBJ1-1; 10 positions match TRBD1. The CDR3 runs 17 residues. J lost 11 bases, V lost 0 bases, and 16 bases had no gene match. CDR1 and CDR2 from the germline V gene are SGDLS and YYNGEE.

The J gene is TRBJ1-1, the V gene TRBV15, with 7 bases aligning to TRBD1. Per germline, CDR1 LNHNV and CDR2 YYDKDF (reference sequence). V lost 0 bases to trimming and J lost 4 bases; unmatched junction nucleotides: 8. The CDR3 covers 16 residues. CDR3 DNA sequence: TGTGCCACCAGCAGAGAGCAGGGGGGCCGAATCACTGAAGCTTTCTTT. This sequence encodes CATSREQGGRITEAFF. Full variable domain (rest looked up from reference TRBV15 and TRBJ1-1): DAMVIQNPRYQVTQFGKPVTLSCSQTLNHNVMYWYQQKSSQAPKLLFHYYDKDFNNEADTPDNFQSRRPNTSFCFLDIRSPGLGDTAMYLCATSREQGGRITEAFFGQGTRLTVV.

This chain joins TRBV4-3 and TRBJ2-2, with a weak D call TRBD2 (6 bases). The germline V gene has CDR1 LGHNA and CDR2 YSLEER. V was shortened by 0 bases and J by 7 bases, with 12 bases between the two germline ends. The CDR3 contains 15 residues. The CDR3 spells CASSQDTGVDGELFF. CDR3 coding DNA: TGCGCCAGCAGCCAAGATACGGGGGTTGACGGGGAGCTGTTTTTT.

V is TRBV7-9 and J is TRBJ2-1; maybe TRBD1 (5 bases). There are 12 residues in the CDR3. Trimming pared 2 bases from V and 10 bases from J, leaving 9 bases between. Germline V gene sequence: CDR1 SEHNR, CDR2 FQNEAQ (reference sequence). CDR3 nucleotides: TGTGCCAGCAGCTTACAGGGATGGGAGCAGTTCTTC. It is translated as CASSLQGWEQFF.

The V call is TRBV18, the J call TRBJ1-1, with D uncertain. The ends were cut back, 5 bases at V and 1 base at J, with 8 bases in the middle. This CDR3 has 13 amino acids. Germline-derived CDR1 and CDR2 are KGHSH and LQKENI. CDR3 nucleotides: TGTGCCAGCTCAGAGACACAGAACACTGAAGCTTTCTTT. Its protein product is CASSETQNTEAFF. The full variable domain, in which reference TRBV18 and TRBJ1-1 provide the parts outside the CDR3, is NAGVMQNPRHLVRRRGQEARLRCSPMKGHSHVYWYRQLPEEGLKFMVYLQKENIIDESGMPKERFSAEFPKEGPSILRIQQVVRGDSAAYFCASSETQNTEAFFGQGTRLTVV.

This clone occurred once. The chain has TRBV30 and TRBJ2-2; 12 bases agree with TRBD2. V lost 6 bases, J lost 7 bases, and 6 bases stayed unmatched. The V gene's germline CDR1 is GTSNPN and CDR2 SVGIG (reference sequence). The CDR3 is made up of 14 amino acids. CDR3 coding DNA: TGTGCCTGCTCTAGCGGGAGGGCCTACGGGGAGCTGTTTTTT. Translated: CACSSGRAYGELFF.

This clone was observed a single time. The chain joins TRBV5-1 to TRBJ1-2; 9 bases agree with TRBD1. V was clipped by 4 bases and J by 4 bases; unmatched bases: 8. CDR3 size: 15 residues. CDR1 is SGHRS, CDR2 YFSETQ, per germline. The CDR3 loop reads CASSPGTGPGYGYTF. The CDR3 DNA reads as TGCGCCAGCAGCCCAGGGACAGGGCCCGGCTATGGCTACACCTTC.

This chain links TRBV11-2 with TRBJ1-3, with TRBD1 identical over 7 bases. CDR1 and CDR2 (germline): SGHAT, FQNNGV. The V gene end was trimmed by 5 bases and the J gene end by 3 bases; junction bases not matched to a gene: 7. This CDR3 comprises 15 residues. Written as DNA, the CDR3 is TGTGCCAGCAGCCCTGAGGGGGCGGATGGAAACACCATATATTTT. Encoded protein: CASSPEGADGNTIYF. Variable domain in full (rest from reference TRBV11-2 and TRBJ1-3): EAGVAQSPRYKIIEKRQSVAFWCNPISGHATLYWYQQILGQGPKLLIQFQNNGVVDDSQLPKDRFSAERLKGVDSTLKIQPAKLEDSAVYLCASSPEGADGNTIYFGEGSWLTVV.

The rearrangement links TRBV7-9 to TRBJ1-2; unclear D gene. V gave up 2 bases and J gave up 8 bases, with 9 bases separating them. The CDR3 has 12 residues. CDR1 SEHNR and CDR2 FQNEAQ come from the germline V gene (reference sequence). CDR3 amino acids: CASSLSGWGYTF. For the CDR3, the DNA is TGTGCCAGCAGCTTATCAGGCTGGGGCTACACCTTC.

V usage is TRBV28 and J usage is TRBJ2-7, with 10 bases that match TRBD2. V shed 2 bases, J shed 6 bases, and the junction held 10 bases outside the gene matches. CDR3 size: 16 residues. The germline gives CDR1 MDHEN, CDR2 SYDVKM. CDR3 sequence (DNA): TGTGCCAGCAGTTTAAGTGCTAGCGGGAGTGGTCGCGAGCAGTACTTC. Residues: CASSLSASGSGREQYF.

This chain's CDR3 is CASVNPPRVDTQYF. The CDR3 bases are TGTGCCTCTGTTAATCCTCCCCGCGTCGATACGCAGTATTTT. J is TRBJ2-3 and V is TRBV30; D gene ambiguous. Per germline, CDR1 GTSNPN and CDR2 SVGIG (reference sequence). V was cut by 7 bases and J by 6 bases, with 20 bases left in between. The CDR3 is 14 residues long. Supplemented by reference TRBV30 and TRBJ2-3, the full variable domain reads SQTIHQWPATLVQPVGSPLSLECTVEGTSNPNLYWYRQAAGRGLQLLFYSVGIGQISSEVPQNLSASRPQDRQFILSSKKLLLSDSGFYLCASVNPPRVDTQYFGPGTRLTVL.

On this clone itself: The same CDR3 also results from other DNA sequences found in this sample. The V gene is TRBV27, the J gene TRBJ1-1; D gene ambiguous. The germline V and J ends were trimmed by 3 bases and 1 base, with 6 bases remaining between them. Looked up from germline, CDR1 is MNHEY and CDR2 is SMNVEV (reference sequence). The CDR3 is made up of 13 amino acids. The CDR3 region has the DNA TGTGCCAGCAGTTTTCGGGGGAACACTGAAGCTTTCTTT. Amino acid sequence: CASSFRGNTEAFF.